This T cell receptor (beta chain) was identified in a study of blood T cell dynamics during melanoma immunotherapy. Study conclusions and caveats: The study could not tell melanoma-specific clones from general immune activation.

The data were produced by immunoSEQ multiplex PCR, yet TCRdb's version contains in-frame clones alone and is incomplete. This table holds about 10,000 clones, about four fifths found once. CDR3 length equals 12 residues. The germline CDR1 and CDR2 sequences are SGHVS and FNYEAQ. V lost 4 bases and J 5 bases, leaving 8 bases between the germline ends. Only one count was recorded for this clone. Its antigen is unidentified. Documented time point: week 3, after first cycle of checkpoint inhibitor. Response was assessed by RECIST 1.1 at 12 weeks, except a couple of rapid progressors. Here the sequenced sample was blood, taken from a patient treated with checkpoint blockade. The V and J genes are TRBV7-6 and TRBJ2-5; possibly TRBD2 for D (5 bases). This TCR was recovered from a human donor with melanoma. CDR3 amino acids: CASSSTSETQYF. CDR3 sequence (DNA): TGTGCCAGCAGCTCTACTAGTGAGACCCAGTACTTC.